The rows below give T cell receptor beta chains drawn from one sample of a study of OX40 agonist ivuxolimab in advanced cancers. Measured with immunoSEQ multiplex PCR; TCRdb has only the in-frame clones, and not every one. The table lists under 70,000 clones, roughly 85% of them singletons. Sample: CD4+ or CD8+ T cells sorted from blood, taken in a trial of the OX40 agonist ivuxolimab. These receptors originate from an adult with an advanced solid tumor such as melanoma, head and neck, liver or kidney cancer. Both conserved end residues are part of each CDR3. Fields, in order: D gene, clone size, J gene, V gene, CDR3 protein, CDR3 DNA. A D gene is named only where the DNA matches it firmly. Some rows have no size entry. The others give once, few or many, or a class for an expanded clone.

d_call: -
clone_size: -
j_call: TRBJ2-3
v_call: TRBV6-5
cdr3_aa: CASQFASTDTQYF
cdr3_nt: TGTGCCAGCCAGTTCGCTAGCACAGATACGCAGTATTTT

d_call: -
clone_size: -
j_call: TRBJ1-2
v_call: TRBV9
cdr3_aa: CASSRTDPLGYTF
cdr3_nt: TGTGCCAGCAGCCGGACGGACCCACTTGGCTACACCTTC

d_call: -
clone_size: -
j_call: TRBJ1-2
v_call: TRBV6-1
cdr3_aa: CASSDRYYGYTF
cdr3_nt: TGTGCCAGCAGTGACAGGTACTATGGCTACACCTTC

d_call: TRBD2
clone_size: -
j_call: TRBJ2-7
v_call: TRBV27
cdr3_aa: CASSFRTSGSYEQYF
cdr3_nt: TGTGCCAGCAGTTTCCGGACTAGCGGATCCTACGAGCAGTACTTC

d_call: TRBD1
clone_size: few
j_call: TRBJ2-6
v_call: TRBV5-1
cdr3_aa: CASSWTPPTGSRSGANVLTF
cdr3_nt: TGCGCCAGCAGTTGGACCCCTCCGACAGGGTCCCGGTCTGGGGCCAACGTCCTGACTTTC

d_call: -
clone_size: -
j_call: TRBJ2-1
v_call: TRBV4-2
cdr3_aa: CASSQDRGAMVEQFF
cdr3_nt: TGTGCCAGCAGCCAAGATCGGGGAGCGATGGTTGAGCAGTTCTTC

d_call: TRBD1
clone_size: -
j_call: TRBJ1-2
v_call: TRBV11-2
cdr3_aa: CASSLDRGTYGYTF
cdr3_nt: TGTGCCAGCAGTCTCGACAGGGGGACCTATGGCTACACCTTC

d_call: -
clone_size: -
j_call: TRBJ2-1
v_call: TRBV7-3
cdr3_aa: CASSLDSGIYNEQFF
cdr3_nt: TGTGCCAGCAGCTTGGATTCAGGGATCTACAATGAGCAGTTCTTC

d_call: -
clone_size: -
j_call: TRBJ1-5
v_call: TRBV2
cdr3_aa: CASSDSGVTNQPQHF
cdr3_nt: TGTGCCAGCAGTGACTCCGGGGTCACCAATCAGCCCCAGCATTTT

d_call: TRBD2
clone_size: -
j_call: TRBJ2-5
v_call: TRBV7-2
cdr3_aa: CASSLGLAGGLEQYF
cdr3_nt: TGTGCCAGCAGCTTAGGACTAGCGGGAGGGCTTGAGCAGTACTTC

d_call: -
clone_size: once
j_call: TRBJ1-4
v_call: TRBV6-5
cdr3_aa: CASRDSATNEKLFF
cdr3_nt: TGTGCCAGCAGGGACAGTGCAACTAATGAAAAACTGTTTTTT

d_call: -
clone_size: -
j_call: TRBJ2-5
v_call: TRBV7-9
cdr3_aa: CASSPAAGRGQETQYF
cdr3_nt: TGTGCCAGCAGCCCCGCAGCGGGCAGGGGACAAGAGACCCAGTACTTC

d_call: -
clone_size: -
j_call: TRBJ2-1
v_call: TRBV7-2
cdr3_aa: CASSSPAGARTYNEQFF
cdr3_nt: TGTGCCAGCAGCTCCCCCGCAGGGGCCAGGACCTACAATGAGCAGTTCTTC

d_call: -
clone_size: -
j_call: TRBJ2-1
v_call: TRBV19
cdr3_aa: CASRRGVGVTYNEQFF
cdr3_nt: TGTGCCAGTAGAAGAGGGGTGGGAGTTACCTACAATGAGCAGTTCTTC

d_call: -
clone_size: -
j_call: TRBJ1-1
v_call: TRBV11-3
cdr3_aa: CASSSSGPLPNTEAFF
cdr3_nt: TGTGCCAGCAGCTCGTCCGGGCCTCTCCCAAACACTGAAGCTTTCTTT

d_call: -
clone_size: -
j_call: TRBJ1-1
v_call: TRBV18
cdr3_aa: CASSTAQDTEAFF
cdr3_nt: TGTGCCAGCTCAACCGCTCAGGACACTGAAGCTTTCTTT

d_call: -
clone_size: -
j_call: TRBJ2-7
v_call: TRBV21-1
cdr3_aa: CASSKSKRSTGHTTYEQYF
cdr3_nt: TGTGCCAGCAGCAAAAGTAAACGAAGTACAGGCCACACCACCTACGAGCAGTACTTC

d_call: -
clone_size: few
j_call: TRBJ1-1
v_call: TRBV11-3
cdr3_aa: CASVLRGQGTEAFF
cdr3_nt: TGTGCCAGCGTACTTAGGGGTCAAGGGACTGAAGCTTTCTTT

d_call: -
clone_size: -
j_call: TRBJ2-1
v_call: TRBV27
cdr3_aa: CASSLSGPYNEQFF
cdr3_nt: TGTGCCAGCAGTTTATCAGGGCCCTACAATGAGCAGTTCTTC

d_call: -
clone_size: few
j_call: TRBJ1-5
v_call: TRBV27
cdr3_aa: CASSLSGGQPQHF
cdr3_nt: TGTGCCAGCAGTTTGTCTGGGGGACAGCCCCAGCATTTT

d_call: TRBD2
clone_size: -
j_call: TRBJ2-5
v_call: TRBV7-9
cdr3_aa: CASSLNSGSKETQYF
cdr3_nt: TGTGCCAGCAGCTTGAATAGCGGGAGTAAAGAGACCCAGTACTTC

d_call: -
clone_size: once
j_call: TRBJ1-1
v_call: TRBV5-6
cdr3_aa: CASNLDSALYTEAFF
cdr3_nt: TGTGCCAGCAACCTGGACAGCGCGTTATACACTGAAGCTTTCTTT

d_call: TRBD2
clone_size: -
j_call: TRBJ2-3
v_call: TRBV5-1
cdr3_aa: CASSGLAGDPTDTQYF
cdr3_nt: TGCGCCAGCAGCGGCTTAGCGGGCGACCCCACAGATACGCAGTATTTT

d_call: -
clone_size: -
j_call: TRBJ2-5
v_call: TRBV5-1
cdr3_aa: CASSLAGVADWGETQYF
cdr3_nt: TGCGCCAGCAGCTTGGCGGGAGTAGCGGATTGGGGAGAGACCCAGTACTTC

d_call: -
clone_size: -
j_call: TRBJ2-7
v_call: TRBV19
cdr3_aa: CATRDHYEQYF
cdr3_nt: TGTGCCACCCGGGACCACTACGAGCAGTACTTC

d_call: -
clone_size: -
j_call: TRBJ1-2
v_call: TRBV7-8
cdr3_aa: CASSLSSYYGYTF
cdr3_nt: TGTGCCAGCAGCTTGAGCAGTTACTATGGCTACACCTTC

d_call: -
clone_size: -
j_call: TRBJ1-1
v_call: TRBV6-5
cdr3_aa: CASRRPSNTQDAFF
cdr3_nt: TGTGCCAGCCGTCGACCCTCCAACACACAGGACGCTTTCTTT

d_call: -
clone_size: -
j_call: TRBJ2-6
v_call: TRBV5-1
cdr3_aa: CASSLGSDGANVLTF
cdr3_nt: TGCGCCAGCAGCTTAGGGAGTGACGGGGCCAACGTCCTGACTTTC

d_call: TRBD2
clone_size: -
j_call: TRBJ2-2
v_call: TRBV19
cdr3_aa: CATWGGSAGELFF
cdr3_nt: TGTGCCACCTGGGGGGGTTCCGCCGGGGAGCTGTTTTTT

d_call: -
clone_size: -
j_call: TRBJ2-5
v_call: TRBV30
cdr3_aa: CAWSEGGAPQETQYF
cdr3_nt: TGTGCCTGGAGTGAGGGCGGAGCCCCCCAAGAGACCCAGTACTTC

d_call: -
clone_size: once
j_call: TRBJ2-3
v_call: TRBV7-9
cdr3_aa: CASSLRDSTDTQYF
cdr3_nt: TGTGCCAGCAGCTTACGGGACAGCACAGATACGCAGTATTTT